This TCR beta chain was recovered during a study of beta chain features in type 1 diabetes. In the study overall: Cell yields, age and gender were similar between patients and healthy donors. Across every sample, 85 million to 120 million sorted cells were examined in total.

As to this clone: Its cognate antigen is unknown.

Expressed TCRB transcripts were sequenced because the entire RNA isolate underwent reverse transcription. Data came from immunoSEQ multiplex PCR; TCRdb stores just in-frame clones and leaves some out. The data hold around 360,000 clones, with around 12% observed a single time. Study-level findings and limits: No resolution was reached here on whether HLA type influences TCRB rearrangement. Patients with Type 1 diabetes showed moderately but significantly shorter TCRB CDR3s in all four CD4+ subsets.

Losses at the gene ends were 5 bases for V and 2 bases for J; bases not matched to a gene: 11. Germline V gives CDR1 LNHNV, CDR2 YYDKDF (reference sequence). The CDR3 consists of 16 residues. The material sequenced was naive CD4+ T cells from blood. The sequence was obtained from a woman between 18 and 29 years old with type 1 diabetes. The V and J genes are TRBV15 and TRBJ2-7; 8 bases are shared with TRBD2. The chain's CDR3 is CATSESRERGTYEQYF. Here the CDR3 DNA reads TGTGCCACCAGCGAGAGTAGGGAGCGGGGGACCTACGAGCAGTACTTC.